This T cell receptor (beta chain) was sequenced in a study of T cell changes during pregnancy in multiple sclerosis. This table comes from immunoSEQ multiplex PCR, and its TCRdb copy is limited to in-frame clones, with some not included. The top ten clones hold around 5.4% of a sample with roughly 29,000 clones, approximately 94% of them seen once. V lost 3 bases to trimming and J lost 5 bases; unmatched junction nucleotides: 14. Germline V gene lookup returns CDR1 MGHRA and CDR2 YSYEKL. CDR3 length: 19 amino acids. The input for sequencing was CD8+ T cells from peripheral blood mononuclear cells, taken before pregnancy. This clonotype was obtained from a female donor with multiple sclerosis, enrolled in a pregnancy study. The genes are TRBV4-1 and TRBJ2-1; TRBD2 aligns across 12 bases. CDR3 DNA sequence: TGCGCCAGCAGCCATCGGGCGTCTAGCGGGAGGGCCGAGAACAATGAGCAGTTCTTC. This sequence encodes CASSHRASSGRAENNEQFF.